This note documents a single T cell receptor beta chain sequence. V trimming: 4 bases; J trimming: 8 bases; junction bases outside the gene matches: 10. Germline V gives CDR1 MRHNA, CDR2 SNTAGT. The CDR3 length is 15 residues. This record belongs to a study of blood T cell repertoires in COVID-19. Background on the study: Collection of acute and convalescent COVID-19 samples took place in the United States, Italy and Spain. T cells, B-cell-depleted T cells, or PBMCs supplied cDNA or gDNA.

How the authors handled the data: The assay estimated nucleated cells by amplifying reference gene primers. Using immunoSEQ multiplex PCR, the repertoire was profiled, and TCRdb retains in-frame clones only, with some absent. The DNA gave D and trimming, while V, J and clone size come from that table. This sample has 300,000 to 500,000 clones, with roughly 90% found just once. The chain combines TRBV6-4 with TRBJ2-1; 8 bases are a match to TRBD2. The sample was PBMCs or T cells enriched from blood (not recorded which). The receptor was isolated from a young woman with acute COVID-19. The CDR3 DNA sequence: TGTGCCAGCAGTGTGGCCGGGGGGGCCGGGGATGAGCAGTTCTTC. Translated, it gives CASSVAGGAGDEQFF.